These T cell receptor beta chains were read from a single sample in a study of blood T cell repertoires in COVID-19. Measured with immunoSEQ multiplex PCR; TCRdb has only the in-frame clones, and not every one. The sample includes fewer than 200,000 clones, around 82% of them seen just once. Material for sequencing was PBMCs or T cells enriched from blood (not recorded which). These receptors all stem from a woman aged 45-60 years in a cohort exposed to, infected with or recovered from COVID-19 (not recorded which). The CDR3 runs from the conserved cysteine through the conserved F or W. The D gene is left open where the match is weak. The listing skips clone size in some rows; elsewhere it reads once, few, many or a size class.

CDR3 protein: CAWSFPDRATEAFF
CDR3 DNA: TGTGCCTGGAGTTTTCCGGACAGAGCCACTGAAGCTTTCTTT
D gene: -
V gene: TRBV30
clone size: -
CDR3 length: 14
J gene: TRBJ1-1

CDR3 protein: CASRTGDGSYNEQFF
CDR3 DNA: TGTGCCAGCAGGACGGGGGACGGATCCTACAATGAGCAGTTCTTC
D gene: -
V gene: TRBV2
clone size: -
CDR3 length: 15
J gene: TRBJ2-1

CDR3 protein: CASSEFGSGNTEAFF
CDR3 DNA: TGTGCCAGCAGTGAATTTGGCAGTGGGAACACTGAAGCTTTCTTT
D gene: -
V gene: TRBV25-1
clone size: -
CDR3 length: 15
J gene: TRBJ1-1

CDR3 protein: CASSLTTGTIEETQYF
CDR3 DNA: TGTGCCAGCAGCCTTACGACAGGGACGATAGAAGAGACCCAGTACTTC
D gene: TRBD1
V gene: TRBV7-2
clone size: -
CDR3 length: 16
J gene: TRBJ2-5

CDR3 protein: CASSLDRAGVYNEQFF
CDR3 DNA: TGTGCCAGCAGCTTAGATCGAGCGGGAGTATACAATGAGCAGTTCTTC
D gene: TRBD2
V gene: TRBV7-6
clone size: -
CDR3 length: 16
J gene: TRBJ2-1

CDR3 protein: CASSRSDSGYTF
CDR3 DNA: TGTGCCAGCAGCCGAAGCGATAGTGGCTACACCTTC
D gene: -
V gene: TRBV3-1/TRBV3-2
clone size: -
CDR3 length: 12
J gene: TRBJ1-2

CDR3 protein: CASSHPPTSGGKSHEQYF
CDR3 DNA: TGTGCCAGCAGCCATCCCCCGACTAGCGGGGGTAAGTCCCACGAGCAGTACTTC
D gene: TRBD2
V gene: TRBV3-1/TRBV3-2
clone size: -
CDR3 length: 18
J gene: TRBJ2-7

CDR3 protein: CASTVQGLGDYGYTF
CDR3 DNA: TGTGCCAGCACCGTACAGGGGCTGGGGGACTATGGCTACACCTTC
D gene: TRBD1
V gene: TRBV5-4
clone size: few
CDR3 length: 15
J gene: TRBJ1-2

CDR3 protein: CASYPREGVGGEQYF
CDR3 DNA: TGTGCCAGTTATCCTCGGGAGGGAGTGGGCGGGGAGCAGTACTTC
D gene: TRBD2
V gene: TRBV7-8
clone size: -
CDR3 length: 15
J gene: TRBJ2-7

CDR3 protein: CASSEVEGFDEQYF
CDR3 DNA: TGTGCCAGCAGTGAAGTGGAGGGGTTTGACGAGCAGTACTTC
D gene: -
V gene: TRBV6-1
clone size: once
CDR3 length: 14
J gene: TRBJ2-7